The 6 T cell receptor beta chains below were found in one sample sequenced in a study of T cells in Graves' hyperthyroidism and ophthalmopathy. Amplified regions were TCR beta CDR3 sequences from RNA transcripts. First-round RT-PCR targeting the TCR CDR3 was performed with the HTBI primer set. TCRdb itself ran the multiplex PCR reads through MiXCR, one entry per CDR3 protein. This table holds around 420,000 distinct CDR3 sequences, approximately 15% found once. The source material was blood. The source is a woman in her late teens or twenties with Graves' hyperthyroidism.

Ten or more counts support this clonotype. The V and J genes are TRBV28 and TRBJ2-1, with D unresolved. CDR3 length: 15 amino acids. Trimming left V 6 bases short and J 3 bases short, with 15 bases between. Germline V gene sequence: CDR1 MDHEN, CDR2 SYDVKM. This CDR3 is CASSTDRPLYNEQFF. CDR3 nucleotide sequence: TGTGCCAGCAGCACGGACCGACCCCTCTACAATGAGCAGTTCTTC.

The count of this clonotype is one. A much larger clone differs by one base, so this may be a read error. The rearrangement joins TRBV18 to TRBJ1-5; D may be TRBD1 (5 bases). The germline gives CDR1 KGHSH, CDR2 LQKENI. The CDR3 is made up of 17 amino acids. The CDR3: CANSLRRGRDGNQPQHF. The CDR3 nucleotides are TGTGCCAACTCACTACGAAGGGGCAGGGACGGCAATCAGCCCCAGCATTTT.

This clonotype was observed at least ten times. The J gene is TRBJ2-1, the V gene TRBV5-1; D perhaps matches TRBD1 (6 bases). This CDR3 has 15 residues. Germline-derived CDR1 and CDR2 are SGHRS and YFSETQ. V gave up 7 bases and J gave up 7 bases, with 21 bases separating them. CDR3 loop: CASRYRDIGRNEQFF. The CDR3 region has the DNA TGCGCCAGCCGTTACCGGGACATAGGTAGGAATGAGCAGTTCTTC. The variable domain in full, completed from reference TRBV5-1 and TRBJ2-1, reads KAGVTQTPRYLIKTRGQQVTLSCSPISGHRSVSWYQQTPGQGLQFLFEYFSETQRNKGNFPGRFSGRQFSNSRSEMNVSTLELGDSALYLCASRYRDIGRNEQFFGPGTRLTVL.

The chain employs TRBV7-8 and TRBJ1-4; TRBD1 might be the D (5 bases). V lost 2 bases to trimming and J lost 7 bases, with 14 bases between them. There are 15 residues in the CDR3. Germline CDR1 SGHVS, CDR2 FQNEAQ. The CDR3 DNA reads TGTGCCAGCAGCTTATCTAGGGGTTTCGGTGAAAAACTGTTTTTT. Translating gives CASSLSRGFGEKLFF.

This clonotype has a handful of counts. The rearrangement uses TRBV14 and TRBJ2-5; 9 nucleotides match TRBD2. This CDR3 has 17 amino acids. Germline-derived CDR1 and CDR2 are SGHDN and FVKESK. Trimming cost V 0 bases and J 11 bases; bases outside gene matches: 16. The CDR3 sequence: CASSQERTGSGRRRQYF. The CDR3 bases are TGTGCCAGCAGCCAAGAAAGAACCGGGAGCGGGAGGAGACGGCAGTACTTC. The full variable domain, rest sourced from reference TRBV14 and TRBJ2-5, is EAGVTQFPSHSVIEKGQTVTLRCDPISGHDNLYWYRRVMGKEIKFLLHFVKESKQDESGMPNNRFLAERTGGTYSTLKVQPAELEDSGVYFCASSQERTGSGRRRQYFGPGTRLLVL.

The chain couples TRBV10-3 to TRBJ1-4; unclear D gene. V shed 2 bases and J shed 4 bases, with 8 bases lying between them. The CDR3 is 14 amino acids. Germline lookup yields CDR1 ENHRY and CDR2 SYGVKD. The CDR3 loop reads CAISEGRSNEKLFF. The DNA for the CDR3 is TGTGCCATCAGTGAGGGCCGGAGTAATGAAAAACTGTTTTTT.